This T cell receptor beta chain was identified during a study of blood T cell repertoires in COVID-19. Libraries were prepared by immunoSEQ multiplex PCR; TCRdb keeps only in-frame clonotypes and omits some of them. The repertoire holds about 530,000 clones, with 85% to 90% as singletons. Germline CDR1 and CDR2: SGDLS and YYNGEE. This CDR3 is built from 13 residues. V shed 0 bases and J shed 8 bases, with 11 bases lying between them. This clonotype was obtained from a woman in her 50s with COVID-19, enrolled during active disease. The genes are TRBV9 and TRBJ1-2; tentative D call: TRBD1 (5 bases). Material for sequencing was peripheral blood. The CDR3 loop reads CASSVDSGDGYTF. The CDR3, as DNA: TGTGCCAGCAGCGTAGATTCGGGGGACGGCTACACCTTC.